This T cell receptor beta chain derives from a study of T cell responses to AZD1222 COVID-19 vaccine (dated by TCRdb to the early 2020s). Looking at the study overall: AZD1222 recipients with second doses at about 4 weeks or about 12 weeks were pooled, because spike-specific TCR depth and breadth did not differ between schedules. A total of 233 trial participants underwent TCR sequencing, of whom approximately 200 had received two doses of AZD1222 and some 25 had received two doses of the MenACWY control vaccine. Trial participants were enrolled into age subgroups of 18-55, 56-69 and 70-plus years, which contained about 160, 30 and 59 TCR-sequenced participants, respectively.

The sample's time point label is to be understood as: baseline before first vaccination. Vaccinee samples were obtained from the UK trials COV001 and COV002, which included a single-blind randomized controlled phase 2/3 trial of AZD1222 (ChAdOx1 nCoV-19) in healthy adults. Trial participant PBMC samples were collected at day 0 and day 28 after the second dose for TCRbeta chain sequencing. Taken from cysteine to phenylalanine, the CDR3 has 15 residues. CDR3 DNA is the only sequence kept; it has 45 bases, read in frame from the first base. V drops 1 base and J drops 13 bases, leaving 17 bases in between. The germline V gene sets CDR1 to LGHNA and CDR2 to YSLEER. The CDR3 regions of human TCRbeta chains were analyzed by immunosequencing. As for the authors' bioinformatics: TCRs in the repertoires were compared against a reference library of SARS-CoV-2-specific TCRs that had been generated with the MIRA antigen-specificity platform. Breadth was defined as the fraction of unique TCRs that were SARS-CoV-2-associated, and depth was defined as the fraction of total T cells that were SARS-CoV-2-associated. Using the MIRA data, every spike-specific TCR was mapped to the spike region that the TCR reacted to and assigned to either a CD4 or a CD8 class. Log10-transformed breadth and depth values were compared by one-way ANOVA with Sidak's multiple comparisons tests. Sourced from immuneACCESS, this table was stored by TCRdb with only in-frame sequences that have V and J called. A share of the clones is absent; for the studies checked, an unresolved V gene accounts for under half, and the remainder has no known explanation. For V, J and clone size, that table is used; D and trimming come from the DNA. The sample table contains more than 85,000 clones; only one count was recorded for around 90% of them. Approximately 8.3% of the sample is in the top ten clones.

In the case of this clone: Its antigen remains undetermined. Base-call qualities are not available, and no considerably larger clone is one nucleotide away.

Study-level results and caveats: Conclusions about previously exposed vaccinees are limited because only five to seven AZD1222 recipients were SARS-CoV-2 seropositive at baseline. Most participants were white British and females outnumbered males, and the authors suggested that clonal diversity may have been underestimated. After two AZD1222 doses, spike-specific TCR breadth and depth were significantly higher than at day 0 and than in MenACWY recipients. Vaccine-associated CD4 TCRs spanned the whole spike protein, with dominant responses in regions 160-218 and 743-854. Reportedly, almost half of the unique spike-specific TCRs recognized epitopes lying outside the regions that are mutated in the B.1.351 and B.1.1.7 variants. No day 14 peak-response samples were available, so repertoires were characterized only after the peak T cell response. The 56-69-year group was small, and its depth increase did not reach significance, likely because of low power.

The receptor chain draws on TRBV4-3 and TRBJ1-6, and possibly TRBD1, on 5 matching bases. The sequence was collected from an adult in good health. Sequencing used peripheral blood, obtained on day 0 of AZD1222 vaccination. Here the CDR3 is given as CASSQAPRAPSPLHF. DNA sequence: TGCGCCAGCAGCCAAGCCCCCAGGGCCCCATCCCCCCTCCACTTT.